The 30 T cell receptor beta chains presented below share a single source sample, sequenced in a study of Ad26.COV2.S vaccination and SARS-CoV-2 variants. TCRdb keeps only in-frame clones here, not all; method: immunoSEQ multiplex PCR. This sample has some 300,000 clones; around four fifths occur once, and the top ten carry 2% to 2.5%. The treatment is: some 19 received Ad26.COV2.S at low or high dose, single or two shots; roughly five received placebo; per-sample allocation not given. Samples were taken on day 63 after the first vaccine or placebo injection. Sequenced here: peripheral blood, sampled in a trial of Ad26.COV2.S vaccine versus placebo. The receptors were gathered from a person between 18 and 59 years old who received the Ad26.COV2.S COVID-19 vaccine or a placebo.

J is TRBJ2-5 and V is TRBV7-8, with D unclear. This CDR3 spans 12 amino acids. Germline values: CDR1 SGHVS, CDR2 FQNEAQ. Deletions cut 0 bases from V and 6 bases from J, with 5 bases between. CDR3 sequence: CASSLAGKTQYF. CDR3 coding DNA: TGTGCCAGCAGCTTAGCGGGCAAGACCCAGTACTTC.

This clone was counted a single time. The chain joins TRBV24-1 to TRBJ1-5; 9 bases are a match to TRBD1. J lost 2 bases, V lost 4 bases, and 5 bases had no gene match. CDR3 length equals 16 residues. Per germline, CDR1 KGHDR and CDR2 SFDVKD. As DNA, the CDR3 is TGTGCCACCAGTGAACGGACAGGGGAAGGCAATCAGCCCCAGCATTTT. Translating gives CATSERTGEGNQPQHF.

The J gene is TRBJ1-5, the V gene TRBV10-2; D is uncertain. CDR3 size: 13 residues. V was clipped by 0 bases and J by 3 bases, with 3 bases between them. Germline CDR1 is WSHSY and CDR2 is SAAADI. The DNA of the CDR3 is TGCGCCAGCAGTGAGTCTTACAATCAGCCCCAGCATTTT. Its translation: CASSESYNQPQHF.

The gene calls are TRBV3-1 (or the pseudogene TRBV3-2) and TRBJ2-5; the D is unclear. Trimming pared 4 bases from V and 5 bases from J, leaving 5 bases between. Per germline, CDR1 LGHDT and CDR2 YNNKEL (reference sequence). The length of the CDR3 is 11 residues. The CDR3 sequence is CASSRSETQYF. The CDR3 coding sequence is TGTGCCAGCAGCCGGTCTGAGACCCAGTACTTC.

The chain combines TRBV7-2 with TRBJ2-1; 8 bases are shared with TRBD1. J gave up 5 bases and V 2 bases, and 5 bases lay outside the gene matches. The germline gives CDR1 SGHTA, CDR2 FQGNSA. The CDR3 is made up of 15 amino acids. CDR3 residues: CASSLFRGQDNEQFF. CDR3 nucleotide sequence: TGTGCCAGCAGCTTATTCAGGGGGCAGGACAATGAGCAGTTCTTC.

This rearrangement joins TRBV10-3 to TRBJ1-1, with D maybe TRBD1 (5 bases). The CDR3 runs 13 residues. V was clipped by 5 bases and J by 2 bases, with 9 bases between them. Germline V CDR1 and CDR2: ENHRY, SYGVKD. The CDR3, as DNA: TGTGCCATCAGTCCCGGGGGTAACACTGAAGCTTTCTTT. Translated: CAISPGGNTEAFF.

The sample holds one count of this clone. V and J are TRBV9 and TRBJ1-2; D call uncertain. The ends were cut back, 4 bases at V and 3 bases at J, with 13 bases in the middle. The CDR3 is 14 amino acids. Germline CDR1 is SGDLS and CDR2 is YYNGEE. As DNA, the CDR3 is TGTGCCAGCAGCCCCGTGAGGGTCGACTATGGCTACACCTTC. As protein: CASSPVRVDYGYTF.

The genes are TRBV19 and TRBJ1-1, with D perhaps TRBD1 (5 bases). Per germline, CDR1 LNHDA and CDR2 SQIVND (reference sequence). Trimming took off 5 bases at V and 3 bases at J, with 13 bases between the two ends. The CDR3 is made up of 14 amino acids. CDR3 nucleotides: TGTGCCAGTAGTCCTCGGAGCAGGGACACTGAAGCTTTCTTT. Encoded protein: CASSPRSRDTEAFF.

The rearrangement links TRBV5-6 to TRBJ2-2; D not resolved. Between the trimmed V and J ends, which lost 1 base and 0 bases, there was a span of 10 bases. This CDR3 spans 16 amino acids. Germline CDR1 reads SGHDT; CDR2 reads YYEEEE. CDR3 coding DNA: TGTGCCAGCAGCTTGTACGCCGGCGCGAACACCGGGGAGCTGTTTTTT. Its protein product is CASSLYAGANTGELFF.

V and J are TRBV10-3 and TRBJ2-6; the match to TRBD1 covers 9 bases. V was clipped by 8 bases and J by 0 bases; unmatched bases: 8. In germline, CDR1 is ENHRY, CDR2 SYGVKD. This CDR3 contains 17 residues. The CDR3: CAIGQDRGSSGANVLTF. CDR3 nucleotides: TGTGCCATCGGCCAGGACAGGGGAAGCTCTGGGGCCAACGTCCTGACTTTC.

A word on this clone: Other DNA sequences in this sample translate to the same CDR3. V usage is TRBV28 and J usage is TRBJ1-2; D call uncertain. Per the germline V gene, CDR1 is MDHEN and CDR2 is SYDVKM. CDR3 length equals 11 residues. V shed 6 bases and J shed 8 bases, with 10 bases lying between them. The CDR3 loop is CASSLLGGYTF. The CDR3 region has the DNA TGTGCCAGCAGCCTACTAGGAGGCTACACCTTC.

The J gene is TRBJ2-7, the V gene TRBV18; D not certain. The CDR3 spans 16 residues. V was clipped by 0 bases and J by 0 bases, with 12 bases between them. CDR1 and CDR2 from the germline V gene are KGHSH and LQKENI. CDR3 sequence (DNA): TGTGCCAGCTCACCACCTCCTCCCCTAAGCTCCTACGAGCAGTACTTC. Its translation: CASSPPPPLSSYEQYF.

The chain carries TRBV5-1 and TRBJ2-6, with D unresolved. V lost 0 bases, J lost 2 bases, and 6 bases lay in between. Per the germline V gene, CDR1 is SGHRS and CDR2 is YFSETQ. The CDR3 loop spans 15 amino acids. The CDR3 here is CASSLEGPGANVLTF. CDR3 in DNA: TGCGCCAGCAGCTTGGAAGGGCCTGGGGCCAACGTCCTGACTTTC.

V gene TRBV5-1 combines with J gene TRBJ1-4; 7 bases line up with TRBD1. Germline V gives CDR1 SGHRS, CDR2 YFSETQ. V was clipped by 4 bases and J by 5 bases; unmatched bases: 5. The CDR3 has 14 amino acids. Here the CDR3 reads CASSPTGQNEKLFF. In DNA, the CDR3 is TGCGCCAGCAGCCCGACAGGGCAAAATGAAAAACTGTTTTTT. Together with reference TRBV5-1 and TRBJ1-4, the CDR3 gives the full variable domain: KAGVTQTPRYLIKTRGQQVTLSCSPISGHRSVSWYQQTPGQGLQFLFEYFSETQRNKGNFPGRFSGRQFSNSRSEMNVSTLELGDSALYLCASSPTGQNEKLFFGSGTQLSVL.

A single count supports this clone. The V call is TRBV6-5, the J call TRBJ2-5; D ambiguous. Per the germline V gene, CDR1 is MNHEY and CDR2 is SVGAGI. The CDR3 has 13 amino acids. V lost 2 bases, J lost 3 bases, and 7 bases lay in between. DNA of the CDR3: TGTGCCAGCAGTTACGGAATAGAAGAGACCCAGTACTTC. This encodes CASSYGIEETQYF.

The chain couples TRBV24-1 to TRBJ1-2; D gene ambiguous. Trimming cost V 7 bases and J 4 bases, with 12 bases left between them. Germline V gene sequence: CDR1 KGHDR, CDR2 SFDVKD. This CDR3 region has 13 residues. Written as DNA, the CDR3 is TGTGCCACCAGCCAATTGCCGGGCTATGGCTACACCTTC. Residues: CATSQLPGYGYTF.

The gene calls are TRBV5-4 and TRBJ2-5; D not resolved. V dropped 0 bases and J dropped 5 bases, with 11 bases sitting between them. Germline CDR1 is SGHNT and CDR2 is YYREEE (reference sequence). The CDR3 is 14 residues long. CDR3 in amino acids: CASSLEWGRETQYF. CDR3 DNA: TGTGCCAGCAGCTTGGAGTGGGGAAGGGAGACCCAGTACTTC.

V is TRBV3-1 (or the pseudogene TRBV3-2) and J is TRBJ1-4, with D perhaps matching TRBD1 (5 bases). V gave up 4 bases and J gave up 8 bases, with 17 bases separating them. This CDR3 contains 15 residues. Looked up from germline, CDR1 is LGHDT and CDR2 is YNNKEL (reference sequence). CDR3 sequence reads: CASSPRAGRREKLFF. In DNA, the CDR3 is TGTGCCAGCAGCCCGAGGGCAGGGAGGAGGGAAAAACTGTTTTTT.

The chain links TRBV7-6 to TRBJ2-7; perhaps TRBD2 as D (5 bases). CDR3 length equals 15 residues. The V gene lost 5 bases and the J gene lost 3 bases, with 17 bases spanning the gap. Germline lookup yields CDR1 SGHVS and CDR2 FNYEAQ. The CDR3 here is CASSTRPGNNYEQYF. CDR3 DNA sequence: TGTGCCAGCAGCACCCGTCCGGGGAACAACTACGAGCAGTACTTC.

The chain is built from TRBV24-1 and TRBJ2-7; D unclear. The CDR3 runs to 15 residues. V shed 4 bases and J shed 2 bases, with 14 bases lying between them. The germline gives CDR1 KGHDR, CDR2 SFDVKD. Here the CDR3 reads CATSDRTHRTYEQYF. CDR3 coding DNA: TGTGCCACCAGTGACCGAACCCACAGAACCTACGAGCAGTACTTC.

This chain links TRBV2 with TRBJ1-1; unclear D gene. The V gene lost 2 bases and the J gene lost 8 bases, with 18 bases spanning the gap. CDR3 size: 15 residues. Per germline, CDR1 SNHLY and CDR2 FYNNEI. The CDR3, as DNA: TGTGCCAGCAGTGAAAGTCCCTTTATAGGGCCCGAAGCTTTCTTT. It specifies CASSESPFIGPEAFF.

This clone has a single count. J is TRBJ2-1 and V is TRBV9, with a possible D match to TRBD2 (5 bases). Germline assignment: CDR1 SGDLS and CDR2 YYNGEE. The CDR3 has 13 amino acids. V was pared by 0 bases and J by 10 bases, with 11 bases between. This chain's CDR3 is CASSVATGSEQFF. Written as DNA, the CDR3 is TGTGCCAGCAGCGTAGCCACGGGAAGCGAGCAGTTCTTC.

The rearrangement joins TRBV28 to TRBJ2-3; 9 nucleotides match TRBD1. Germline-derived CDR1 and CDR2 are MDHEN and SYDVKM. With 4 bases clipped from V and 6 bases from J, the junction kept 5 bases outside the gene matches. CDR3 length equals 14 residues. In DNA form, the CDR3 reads TGTGCCAGCAGTTCTCACAGGGGGCTCGATACGCAGTATTTT. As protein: CASSSHRGLDTQYF.

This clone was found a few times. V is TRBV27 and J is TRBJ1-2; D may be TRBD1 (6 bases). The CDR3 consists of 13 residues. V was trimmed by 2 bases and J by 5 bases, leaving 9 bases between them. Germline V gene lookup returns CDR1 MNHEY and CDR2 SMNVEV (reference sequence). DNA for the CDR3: TGTGCCAGCAGTTTAACAGGGAGTTATGGCTACACCTTC. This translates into CASSLTGSYGYTF.

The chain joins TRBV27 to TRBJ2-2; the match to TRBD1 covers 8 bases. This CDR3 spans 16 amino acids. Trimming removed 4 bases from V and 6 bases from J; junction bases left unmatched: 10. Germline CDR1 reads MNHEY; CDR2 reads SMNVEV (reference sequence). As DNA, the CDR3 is TGTGCCAGCAGTTGGACAGGGAGGTCGGTCGCCGGGGAGCTGTTTTTT. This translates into CASSWTGRSVAGELFF.

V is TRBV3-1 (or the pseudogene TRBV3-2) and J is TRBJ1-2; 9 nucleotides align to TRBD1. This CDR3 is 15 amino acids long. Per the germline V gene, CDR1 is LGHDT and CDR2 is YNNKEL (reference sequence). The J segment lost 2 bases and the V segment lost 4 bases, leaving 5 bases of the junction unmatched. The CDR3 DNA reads TGTGCCAGCAGCCGGAGTGGACAGGGGAACTATGGCTACACCTTC. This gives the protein CASSRSGQGNYGYTF.

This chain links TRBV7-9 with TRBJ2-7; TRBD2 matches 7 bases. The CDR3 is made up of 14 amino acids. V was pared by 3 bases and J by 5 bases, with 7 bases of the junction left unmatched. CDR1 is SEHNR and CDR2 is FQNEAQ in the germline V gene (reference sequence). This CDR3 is CASSLGGTWNEQYF. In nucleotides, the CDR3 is TGTGCCAGCAGCTTGGGGGGGACGTGGAACGAGCAGTACTTC.

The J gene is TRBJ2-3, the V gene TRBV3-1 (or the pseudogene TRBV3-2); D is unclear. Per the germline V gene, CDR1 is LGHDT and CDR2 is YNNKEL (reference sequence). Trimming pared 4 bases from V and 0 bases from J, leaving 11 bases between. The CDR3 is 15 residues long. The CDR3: CASSPGRTSTDTQYF. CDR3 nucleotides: TGTGCCAGCAGCCCTGGACGGACGAGCACAGATACGCAGTATTTT.

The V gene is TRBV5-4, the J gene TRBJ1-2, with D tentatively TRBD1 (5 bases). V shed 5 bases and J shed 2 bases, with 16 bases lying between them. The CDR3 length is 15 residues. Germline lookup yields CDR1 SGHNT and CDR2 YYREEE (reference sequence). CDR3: CASRSGTSGNYGYTF. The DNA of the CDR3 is TGTGCCAGCAGATCCGGGACGTCCGGCAACTATGGCTACACCTTC.

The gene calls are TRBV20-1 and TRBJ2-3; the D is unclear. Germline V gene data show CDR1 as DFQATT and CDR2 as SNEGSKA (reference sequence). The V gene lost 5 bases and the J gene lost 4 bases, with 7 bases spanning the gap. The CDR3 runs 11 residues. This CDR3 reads CSARTSDTQYF. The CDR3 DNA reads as TGCAGTGCTCGGACGTCAGATACGCAGTATTTT.